Each of the 22 T cell receptor beta chains below was sequenced from the same sample in a study of blood T cell repertoires in COVID-19. Here immunoSEQ multiplex PCR was the method, and the copy in TCRdb shows in-frame clones only, minus some. The sample lists some 300,000 clones; around 88% were seen once. Sequenced input: peripheral blood. The receptors were sampled from a woman in her 30s who had recovered from COVID-19.

V and J are TRBV4-2 and TRBJ2-7; a possible D gene is TRBD1 (8 bases). The V and J ends lost 0 bases and 3 bases respectively, with 27 bases between them. The CDR3 is 20 amino acids. The germline V gene encodes CDR1 LGHNA and CDR2 YNFKEQ. CDR3 DNA: TGTGCCAGCAGCCAAGAAGTGGGGGGGAGGACAGGGAGGAGGTACTACGAGCAGTACTTC. Its protein product is CASSQEVGGRTGRRYYEQYF.

The CDR3 protein is CASTPITGTGGATGELFF. The CDR3 DNA reads TGTGCCAGCACCCCGATAACCGGGACAGGGGGCGCAACCGGGGAGCTGTTTTTT. The rearrangement links TRBV7-9 to TRBJ2-2; the match to TRBD1 covers 12 bases. V was clipped by 7 bases and J by 5 bases; unmatched bases: 14. The CDR3 spans 18 residues. From germline, CDR1 is SEHNR and CDR2 FQNEAQ (reference sequence).

This clone was counted at least ten times. The chain recombines TRBV7-9 with TRBJ1-4; TRBD1 matches 9 bases. V shed 0 bases, J shed 10 bases, and the junction held 6 bases outside the gene matches. Germline loops: CDR1 SEHNR, CDR2 FQNEAQ (reference sequence). The CDR3 consists of 15 residues. CDR3 amino acids: CASSLAAGQGRKLFF. DNA for the CDR3: TGTGCCAGCAGCTTAGCGGCAGGACAGGGGCGAAAACTGTTTTTT.

This rearrangement joins TRBV12-5 to TRBJ2-3; 13 nucleotides align to TRBD2. CDR1 and CDR2 (germline): LGHNT, FRNRAP. Unmatched junction bases numbered 14, after V lost 5 bases and J lost 9 bases. This CDR3 contains 17 residues. The CDR3 protein is CASGPTPLAGGPETQYF. The CDR3, as DNA: TGTGCTAGTGGTCCAACACCACTAGCGGGGGGGCCTGAAACGCAGTATTTT.

The chain links TRBV15 to TRBJ2-7, with TRBD1 as a possible D gene (6 bases). The CDR3 is 14 residues long. V was pared by 6 bases and J by 4 bases, with 16 bases between. Germline V gene lookup returns CDR1 LNHNV and CDR2 YYDKDF (reference sequence). The CDR3 here is CATRARTEAYEQYF. The DNA of the CDR3 is TGTGCCACCAGGGCCCGGACAGAAGCGTACGAGCAGTACTTC.

The V call is TRBV4-2, the J call TRBJ2-7; a possible D gene is TRBD1 (6 bases). Trimming removed 2 bases at V and 3 bases at J, with 11 bases between. There are 14 residues in the CDR3. The germline V gene has CDR1 LGHNA and CDR2 YNFKEQ. CDR3 nucleotides: TGTGCCAGCAGCCAACAGACAGGAGGCTACGAGCAGTACTTC. Its translation is CASSQQTGGYEQYF.

Concerning this clone itself: The same CDR3 can be traced to other DNA sequences in this sample. The rearrangement links TRBV5-1 to TRBJ2-7; the match to TRBD2 covers 10 bases. CDR3 length equals 15 residues. The germline V gene encodes CDR1 SGHRS and CDR2 YFSETQ. The V segment lost 2 bases and the J segment 0 bases; nucleotides outside the gene matches: 2. The CDR3 region is CASSLAGGSSYEQYF. The DNA for the CDR3 is TGCGCCAGCAGCTTAGCGGGGGGGAGCTCCTACGAGCAGTACTTC. Based on the CDR3 plus reference TRBV5-1 and TRBJ2-7, the full variable domain is KAGVTQTPRYLIKTRGQQVTLSCSPISGHRSVSWYQQTPGQGLQFLFEYFSETQRNKGNFPGRFSGRQFSNSRSEMNVSTLELGDSALYLCASSLAGGSSYEQYFGPGTRLTVT.

V usage is TRBV21-1 and J usage is TRBJ2-3; the D call TRBD1 from the table was never checked on the DNA. TRBV21-1 counts as a pseudogene. This CDR3 is built from 16 residues. As DNA, the CDR3 is TGTGCCAGCAGCAAAATGGGGACAACCACCACAGATACGCAGTATTTT. Amino acid sequence: CASSKMGTTTTDTQYF.

In this sample, this clone turned up once. The chain links TRBV6-2 or TRBV6-3 to TRBJ1-5; 10 bases align to TRBD1. CDR1 is MNHEY and CDR2 is SVGEGT in the germline V gene. Trimming removed 2 bases from V and 2 bases from J; junction bases left unmatched: 6. This CDR3 spans 17 amino acids. This CDR3 reads CASSYPAGTGGNQPQHF. CDR3 coding DNA: TGTGCCAGCAGTTACCCCGCTGGGACAGGGGGCAATCAGCCCCAGCATTTT.

The genes are TRBV7-8 and TRBJ1-3; D uncertain. V lost 1 base to trimming and J lost 4 bases, with 11 bases between them. The CDR3 extends over 15 amino acids. Germline-derived CDR1 and CDR2 are SGHVS and FQNEAQ. The CDR3 is CASSLDRMVGNTIYF. DNA for the CDR3: TGTGCCAGCAGCTTAGACAGAATGGTGGGAAACACCATATATTTT. Full variable domain (remainder filled in from reference TRBV7-8 and TRBJ1-3): GAGVSQSPRYKVAKRGQDVALRCDPISGHVSLFWYQQALGQGPEFLTYFQNEAQLDKSGLPSDRFFAERPEGSVSTLKIQRTQQEDSAVYLCASSLDRMVGNTIYFGEGSWLTVV.

This clone was counted a few times. The chain joins TRBV20-1 to TRBJ1-3, with 8 bases identical to TRBD1. The CDR3 spans 14 residues. With 3 bases clipped from V and 4 bases from J, the junction kept 5 bases outside the gene matches. The germline V gene has CDR1 DFQATT and CDR2 SNEGSKA (reference sequence). CDR3 in DNA: TGCAGTGCTAGTGTGACAGGGGAAGGAAACACCATATATTTT. Translation: CSASVTGEGNTIYF.

CDR3 nucleotide sequence: TGTGCCAGCAGTTACAGGATAGGGGAGACCCAGTACTTC. Protein sequence: CASSYRIGETQYF. The chain uses TRBV28 and TRBJ2-5; possibly TRBD1 for D (5 bases). This CDR3 region has 13 residues. Trimming removed 4 bases from V and 5 bases from J, with 11 bases in between. The germline V gene has CDR1 MDHEN and CDR2 SYDVKM.

This clone was detected only a few times. V and J are TRBV5-8 and TRBJ1-5, with 7 bases matching TRBD1. Germline loops: CDR1 SGHTS, CDR2 YDEGEE. V was pared by 0 bases and J by 7 bases, with 13 bases of the junction left unmatched. The CDR3 totals 17 residues. This CDR3 reads CASSLGGGYNFGQPQHF. The CDR3, as DNA: TGTGCCAGCAGCTTGGGAGGGGGCTATAATTTTGGGCAGCCCCAGCATTTT.

The CDR3 DNA is TGTGCCAGCAGCGCGGCGGTCTCCACTGAAGCTTTCTTT. Protein product: CASSAAVSTEAFF. The chain recombines TRBV9 with TRBJ1-1; D ambiguous. The germline V and J ends were trimmed by 3 bases and 4 bases, with 10 bases remaining between them. This CDR3 is 13 amino acids long. Per the germline V gene, CDR1 is SGDLS and CDR2 is YYNGEE.

Details on this clone: Other DNA sequences from this sample encode an identical CDR3 as well. V and J are TRBV30 and TRBJ1-5; D not certain. The germline V gene encodes CDR1 GTSNPN and CDR2 SVGIG (reference sequence). V lost 1 base to trimming and J lost 4 bases, with 8 bases between them. CDR3 length equals 13 residues. The CDR3 sequence is CAWSGQKNQPQHF. DNA of the CDR3: TGTGCCTGGAGTGGCCAGAAGAATCAGCCCCAGCATTTT.

The gene calls are TRBV6-5 and TRBJ1-6, with D tentatively TRBD1 (6 bases). Trimming pared 7 bases from V and 3 bases from J, leaving 10 bases between. Looked up from germline, CDR1 is MNHEY and CDR2 is SVGAGI. The CDR3 is 14 amino acids. This CDR3 is CASTETGYNSPLHF. Written as DNA, the CDR3 is TGTGCCAGCACCGAGACAGGCTATAATTCACCCCTCCACTTT.

Here the CDR3 reads CASSLRGLADDQPQHF. CDR3 DNA: TGTGCCAGCAGCTTACGGGGACTGGCCGACGATCAGCCCCAGCATTTT. The chain uses TRBV7-9 and TRBJ1-5, with D perhaps TRBD1 (5 bases). CDR3 length equals 16 residues. Germline values: CDR1 SEHNR, CDR2 FQNEAQ (reference sequence). Trimming pared 2 bases from V and 5 bases from J, leaving 16 bases between.

This clone has a single count. The rearrangement uses TRBV6-5 and TRBJ1-5; no clear D gene. Germline CDR1 and CDR2: MNHEY and SVGAGI. V dropped 10 bases and J dropped 2 bases, with 12 bases sitting between them. The CDR3 loop spans 13 amino acids. CDR3 DNA: TGTGCCACCGCTGCGGGAGGCAATCAGCCCCAGCATTTT. Amino acids: CATAAGGNQPQHF.

This clone has only one observation. This chain connects TRBV19 to TRBJ1-4, with D possibly TRBD1 on 6 matching bases. CDR1 LNHDA and CDR2 SQIVND come from the germline V gene (reference sequence). The CDR3 extends over 14 amino acids. Trimming cost V 5 bases and J 7 bases, with 14 bases left between them. The CDR3 nucleotides read TGTGCCAGTAGTCACACAGGGAGCCCTGAAAAACTGTTTTTT. Its protein product is CASSHTGSPEKLFF. Full variable domain (outside the CDR3, taken from reference TRBV19 and TRBJ1-4): DGGITQSPKYLFRKEGQNVTLSCEQNLNHDAMYWYRQDPGQGLRLIYYSQIVNDFQKGDIAEGYSVSREKKESFPLTVTSAQKNPTAFYLCASSHTGSPEKLFFGSGTQLSVL.

This clone came up once. Other nucleotide sequences from this sample produce the same CDR3. The chain links TRBV27 to TRBJ2-1; D is unclear. The CDR3 covers 14 residues. V was cut by 2 bases and J by 0 bases, with 5 bases left in between. The germline CDR1 and CDR2 sequences are MNHEY and SMNVEV (reference sequence). The CDR3: CASSLRSSYNEQFF. Written as DNA, the CDR3 is TGTGCCAGCAGTTTAAGGAGCTCCTACAATGAGCAGTTCTTC.

This chain links TRBV5-1 with TRBJ1-1; D not certain. V was cut by 4 bases and J by 7 bases, with 11 bases left in between. Germline loops: CDR1 SGHRS, CDR2 YFSETQ. The CDR3 contains 12 residues. The CDR3 is CASSIRGFEAFF. The DNA for the CDR3 is TGCGCCAGCAGCATACGGGGTTTTGAAGCTTTCTTT.

The chain uses TRBV7-6 and TRBJ2-3; 11 bases are shared with TRBD2. CDR1 is SGHVS, CDR2 FNYEAQ, per germline. J lost 2 bases, V lost 3 bases, and 7 bases had no gene match. The CDR3 is made up of 17 amino acids. The CDR3 bases are TGTGCCAGCAGCTTTAGCGGGGGGGCGACCTTCACAGATACGCAGTATTTT. This codes for CASSFSGGATFTDTQYF. Based on the CDR3 plus reference TRBV7-6 and TRBJ2-3, the full variable domain is GAGVSQSPRYKVTKRGQDVALRCDPISGHVSLYWYRQALGQGPEFLTYFNYEAQQDKSGLPNDRFSAERPEGSISTLTIQRTEQRDSAMYRCASSFSGGATFTDTQYFGPGTRLTVL.